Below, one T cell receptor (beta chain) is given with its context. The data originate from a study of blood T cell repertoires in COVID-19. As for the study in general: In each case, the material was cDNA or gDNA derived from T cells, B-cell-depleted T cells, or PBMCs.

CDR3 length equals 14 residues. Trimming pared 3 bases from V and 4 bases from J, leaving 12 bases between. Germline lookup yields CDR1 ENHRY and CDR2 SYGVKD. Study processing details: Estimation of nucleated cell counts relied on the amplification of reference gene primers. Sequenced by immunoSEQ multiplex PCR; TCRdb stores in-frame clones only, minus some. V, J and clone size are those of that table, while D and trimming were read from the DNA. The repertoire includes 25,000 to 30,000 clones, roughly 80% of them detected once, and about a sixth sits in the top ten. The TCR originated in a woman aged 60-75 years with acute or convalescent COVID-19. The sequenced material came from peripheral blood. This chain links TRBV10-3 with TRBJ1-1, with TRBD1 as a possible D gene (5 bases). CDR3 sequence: CAISDRTGFTEAFF. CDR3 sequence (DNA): TGTGCCATCAGTGATCGTACAGGCTTCACTGAAGCTTTCTTT.